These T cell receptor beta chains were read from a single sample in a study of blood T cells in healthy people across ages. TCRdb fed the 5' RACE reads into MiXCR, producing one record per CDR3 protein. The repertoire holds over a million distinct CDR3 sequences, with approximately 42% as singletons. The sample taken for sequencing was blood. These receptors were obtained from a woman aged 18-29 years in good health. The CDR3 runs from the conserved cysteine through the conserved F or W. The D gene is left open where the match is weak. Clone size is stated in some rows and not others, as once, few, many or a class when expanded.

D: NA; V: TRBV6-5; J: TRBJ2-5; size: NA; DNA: TGTGCCAGCAGTAAATACACCGGGACACCTCTTCGAGAGCAGTACTTC; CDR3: CASSKYTGTPLREQYF
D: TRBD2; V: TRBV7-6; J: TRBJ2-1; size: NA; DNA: TGTGCCAGCAGCGTTAGCGGGAGATTGGATGAGCAGTTCTTC; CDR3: CASSVSGRLDEQFF
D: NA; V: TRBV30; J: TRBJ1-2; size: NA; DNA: TGTGCCTGGAGCCTCCCGGGACGCTACTATGGCTACACCTTC; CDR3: CAWSLPGRYYGYTF
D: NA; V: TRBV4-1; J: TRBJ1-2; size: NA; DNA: TGCGCCAGCAGCACCAGCGACCCGGAGTATGGCTACACCTTC; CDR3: CASSTSDPEYGYTF
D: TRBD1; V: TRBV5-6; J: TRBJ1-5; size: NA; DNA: TGTGCCAGCAGCTCACAGGGGGCGCTGAGCAATCAGCCCCAGCATTTT; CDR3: CASSSQGALSNQPQHF
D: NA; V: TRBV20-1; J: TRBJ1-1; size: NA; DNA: TGCAGTGCTAGACCCCCGACGGGGGTAAACACTGAAGCTTTCTTT; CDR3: CSARPPTGVNTEAFF
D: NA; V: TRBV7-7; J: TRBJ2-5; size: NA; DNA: TGTGCCAGCAGCGCACTCGGCGAACGGGCCCTTATCAAGACCCAGTACTTC; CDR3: CASSALGERALIKTQYF
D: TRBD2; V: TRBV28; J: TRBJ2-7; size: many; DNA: TGTGCCAGCAGTCCTCTTGGGACTAGCAGAACCTACGAGCAGTACTTC; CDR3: CASSPLGTSRTYEQYF
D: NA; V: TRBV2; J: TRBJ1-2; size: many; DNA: TGTGCCAGCAGTGAAGCTAGCGGCGGCAGCTATGGCTACACCTTC; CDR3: CASSEASGGSYGYTF
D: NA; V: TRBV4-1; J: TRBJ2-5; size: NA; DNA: TGCGCCAGCAGCCAACCACGGGGGGCGGAACGAGAGACCCAGTACTTC; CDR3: CASSQPRGAERETQYF
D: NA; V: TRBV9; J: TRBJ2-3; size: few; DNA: TGTGCCAGCAGCCCTGTTGGGAGCTCAGATACGCAGTATTTT; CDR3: CASSPVGSSDTQYF
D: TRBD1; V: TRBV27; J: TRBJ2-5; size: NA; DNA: TGTGCCAGCACTTCCGGGCGGTACAGGGGGCCGGGGACCCAGTACTTC; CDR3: CASTSGRYRGPGTQYF
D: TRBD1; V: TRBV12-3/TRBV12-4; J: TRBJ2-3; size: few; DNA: TGTGCCAGCAGTTTAGATGGGACAGGGCAAGATACGCAGTATTTT; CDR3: CASSLDGTGQDTQYF
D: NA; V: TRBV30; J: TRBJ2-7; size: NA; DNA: TGTGCCTGGGGGGTGAGCTCCGACGAGCAGTACTTC; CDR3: CAWGVSSDEQYF
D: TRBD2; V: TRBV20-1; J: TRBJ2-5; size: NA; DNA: TGCAGTACTAGAGATGTCGGCGGGGGGGTCTGGGAGACCCAGTACTTC; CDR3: CSTRDVGGGVWETQYF
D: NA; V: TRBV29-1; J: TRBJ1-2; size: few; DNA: TGCAGCGTTGAAGCGCGGTCTGGGGGCTATGGCTACACCTTC; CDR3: CSVEARSGGYGYTF
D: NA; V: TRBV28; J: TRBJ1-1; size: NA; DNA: TGTGCCAGCAGCCCCGGGGGGGTGGCTGAAGCTTTCTTT; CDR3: CASSPGGVAEAFF
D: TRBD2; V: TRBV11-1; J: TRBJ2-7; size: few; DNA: TGTGCCAGCAGTGAGGTAGCGGGGACCTACGAGCAGTACTTC; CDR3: CASSEVAGTYEQYF
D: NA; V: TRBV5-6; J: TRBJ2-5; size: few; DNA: TGTGCCAGCAGCTCTCCTGGGGGAGGTAAAGAGACCCAGTACTTC; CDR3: CASSSPGGGKETQYF
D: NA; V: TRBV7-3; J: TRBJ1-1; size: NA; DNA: TGTGCCAGCAGCCCCCGGGGGACACTGAACACTGAAGCTTTCTTT; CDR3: CASSPRGTLNTEAFF
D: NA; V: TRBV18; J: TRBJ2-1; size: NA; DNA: TGTGCCAGCTCACCACCGTCGTTGGACTACAATGAGCAGTTCTTC; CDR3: CASSPPSLDYNEQFF
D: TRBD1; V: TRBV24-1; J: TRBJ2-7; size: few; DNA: TGTGCCACCAGTGACCCGGGACAGGGGGTCTACGAGCAGTACTTC; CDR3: CATSDPGQGVYEQYF
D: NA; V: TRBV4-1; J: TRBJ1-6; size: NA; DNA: TGCGCCAGCAGCCAAGGGTCACTGAATAGAATTGATTCACCCCTCCACTTT; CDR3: CASSQGSLNRIDSPLHF
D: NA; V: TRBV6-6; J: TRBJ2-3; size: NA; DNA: TGCGCCAGCAGCCCCGGGAGCTACACAGATACGCAGTATTTT; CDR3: CASSPGSYTDTQYF
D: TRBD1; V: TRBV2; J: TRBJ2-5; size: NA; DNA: TGTGCCAGCATCGCCGGGACAGCACAAGAGACCCAGTACTTC; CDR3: CASIAGTAQETQYF
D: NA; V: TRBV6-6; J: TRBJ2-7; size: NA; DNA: TGTGCCAGCAGCCCTTCGACCAGCTACTACGAGCAGTACTTC; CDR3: CASSPSTSYYEQYF
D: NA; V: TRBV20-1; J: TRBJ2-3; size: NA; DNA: TGCAGTGCTAGAGAGGGCGTGGGGACCCTCACAGATACGCAGTATTTT; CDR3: CSAREGVGTLTDTQYF
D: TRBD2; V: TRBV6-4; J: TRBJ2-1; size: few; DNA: TGTGCCAGCAGGAGGGGAGCGGGAGGTTACAATGAGCAGTTCTTC; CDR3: CASRRGAGGYNEQFF
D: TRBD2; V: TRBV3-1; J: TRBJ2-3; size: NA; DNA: TGTGCCAGCAGCCAGGCCGGGACTAGCGACACAGATACGCAGTATTTT; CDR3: CASSQAGTSDTDTQYF
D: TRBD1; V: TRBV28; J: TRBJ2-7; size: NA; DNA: TGTGCCAGCAGGACAGGGGGAATGTCCTCCTACGAGCAGTACTTC; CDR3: CASRTGGMSSYEQYF
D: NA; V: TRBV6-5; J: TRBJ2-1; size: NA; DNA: TGTGCCAGCAGCGCGGACGCGTCGCGTGAGCAGTTCTTC; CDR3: CASSADASREQFF
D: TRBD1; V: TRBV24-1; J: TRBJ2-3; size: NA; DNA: TGTGCCACCAGTGATCCCGGACAGGGCAACACAGATACGCAGTATTTT; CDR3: CATSDPGQGNTDTQYF
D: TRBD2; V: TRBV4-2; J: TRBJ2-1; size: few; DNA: TGTGCCAGCAGTCACACCGGGACTAGCGGGGGTAATGAGCAGTTCTTC; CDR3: CASSHTGTSGGNEQFF
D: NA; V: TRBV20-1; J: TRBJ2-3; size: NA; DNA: TGCAGTGCCAGGGTGGGATATACGCAGTATTTT; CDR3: CSARVGYTQYF
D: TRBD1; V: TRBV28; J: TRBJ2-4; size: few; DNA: TGTGCCAGCAGCCCTCTCCGGGACAGGGGGTCGAAGAAAAACATTCAGTACTTC; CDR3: CASSPLRDRGSKKNIQYF
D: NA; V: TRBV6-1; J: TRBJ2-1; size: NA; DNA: TGTGCCAGCACCAGCCTACTAGGGACTGGGTCCTACAATGAGCAGTTCTTC; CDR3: CASTSLLGTGSYNEQFF
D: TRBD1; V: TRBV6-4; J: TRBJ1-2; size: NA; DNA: TGTGCCAGCATGGGACAGGGTTCGTTGGGCTACACCTTC; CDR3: CASMGQGSLGYTF
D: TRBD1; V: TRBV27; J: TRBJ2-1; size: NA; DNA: TGTGCCAGCAGGCCGGGACAGGGGGCGCCGAATGAGCAGTTCTTC; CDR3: CASRPGQGAPNEQFF
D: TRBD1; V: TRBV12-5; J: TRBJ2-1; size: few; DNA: TGTGCTAGTGGCCCGACAGGGCATGAGCAGTTCTTC; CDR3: CASGPTGHEQFF
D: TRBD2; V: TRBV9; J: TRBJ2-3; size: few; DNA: TGTGCCAGCAGCGTAGATTGGGTTAGCGGGGGAGTTGCGCAGTATTTT; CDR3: CASSVDWVSGGVAQYF
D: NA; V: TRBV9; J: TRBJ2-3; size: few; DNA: TGTGCCAGCAGCGTAGCTGCGGGGCAGAGCACAGATACGCAGTATTTT; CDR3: CASSVAAGQSTDTQYF
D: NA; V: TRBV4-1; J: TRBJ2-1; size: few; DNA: TGCGCCAGCAGCCCGTGGGTAGCCTCCTTTTACAATGAGCAGTTCTTC; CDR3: CASSPWVASFYNEQFF
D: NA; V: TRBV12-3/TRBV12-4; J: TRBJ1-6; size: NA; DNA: TGTGCCAGCAGTTCTCGACCGGGCCAAGGAGGGTCCTATAATTCACCCCTCCACTTT; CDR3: CASSSRPGQGGSYNSPLHF
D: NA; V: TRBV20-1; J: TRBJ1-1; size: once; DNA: TGCAGTGCTAGAGTTGAGAACACTGAAGCTTTCTTT; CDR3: CSARVENTEAFF
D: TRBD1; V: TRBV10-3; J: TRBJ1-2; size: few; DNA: TGTGCCATCAGTCCCGGGACAGTGTGGAACTATGGCTACACCTTC; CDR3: CAISPGTVWNYGYTF
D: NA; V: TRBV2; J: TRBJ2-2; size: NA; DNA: TGTGCCAAAGGACGGGACACGAACACCGGGGAGCTGTTTTTT; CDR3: CAKGRDTNTGELFF
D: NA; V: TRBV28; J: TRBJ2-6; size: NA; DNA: TGTGCCAGCAGTTTGTCCGGGAAATACTCTGGGGCCAACGTCCTGACTTTC; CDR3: CASSLSGKYSGANVLTF
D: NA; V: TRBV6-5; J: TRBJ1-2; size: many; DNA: TGTGCCAGCAGTTACAGGGACTATGGCTACACCTTC; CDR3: CASSYRDYGYTF
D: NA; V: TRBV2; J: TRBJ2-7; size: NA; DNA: TGTGCCAGTGACCGGGACTACGAGCAGTACTTC; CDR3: CASDRDYEQYF